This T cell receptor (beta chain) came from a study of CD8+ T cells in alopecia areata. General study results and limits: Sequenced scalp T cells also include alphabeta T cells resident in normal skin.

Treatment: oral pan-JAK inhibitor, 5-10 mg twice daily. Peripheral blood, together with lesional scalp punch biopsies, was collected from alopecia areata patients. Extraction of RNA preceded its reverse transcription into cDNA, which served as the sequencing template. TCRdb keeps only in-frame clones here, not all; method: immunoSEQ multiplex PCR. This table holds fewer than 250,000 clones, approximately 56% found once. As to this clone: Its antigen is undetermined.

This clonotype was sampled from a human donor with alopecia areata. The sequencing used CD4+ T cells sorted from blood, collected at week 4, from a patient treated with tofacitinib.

CDR3 sequence (DNA): TGCGCCAGCAGTTTAACCCCGGGAGCTCAAGAGACCCAGTACTTC. Residues: CASSLTPGAQETQYF. The chain links TRBV5-1 to TRBJ2-5, with D possibly being TRBD2 (6 bases). Per the germline V gene, CDR1 is SGHRS and CDR2 is YFSETQ. The V end lost 5 bases, the J end lost 2 bases, and 16 bases lay between the germline ends. The CDR3 sequence is 15 residues long.